This entry lists 15 T cell receptor beta chains sequenced from one sample in a study of blood T cells in healthy people across ages. A second PCR, run for roughly 7 to 11 cycles, used a sample-barcoded 5' primer plus a J-beta primer mix. A single record per CDR3 protein comes from TCRdb applying MiXCR to the 5' RACE reads. The table shows more than 900,000 distinct CDR3 sequences, with 25% occurring only once. In addition, the sample was reused for a study of T cells of mothers and their children.

The sequencing sample was made of blood. Receptors were obtained from a girl between 2 and 10 years old in good health.

In DNA form, the CDR3 reads TGTGCCAGCTCCTCTGGGGGGGCTCACAATGAGCAGTTCTTC. Residues: CASSSGGAHNEQFF. The chain has TRBV28 and TRBJ2-1, with D maybe TRBD2 (7 bases). V was cut by 8 bases and J by 5 bases, with 16 bases left in between. The V gene's germline CDR1 is MDHEN and CDR2 SYDVKM. This CDR3 is built from 14 residues.

The V and J genes are TRBV5-6 and TRBJ2-3; D is uncertain. The CDR3 loop spans 14 amino acids. CDR1 and CDR2 (germline): SGHDT, YYEEEE. V was trimmed by 2 bases and J by 3 bases, leaving 10 bases between them. CDR3 DNA: TGTGCCAGCAGCTTACCCGCGAGGACAGATACGCAGTATTTT. Protein product: CASSLPARTDTQYF.

The rearrangement links TRBV4-3 to TRBJ2-5, with unresolved D. V was pared by 4 bases and J by 8 bases, with 14 bases between. CDR1 LGHNA and CDR2 YSLEER come from the germline V gene. This CDR3 comprises 13 residues. The CDR3 region is CASSPTPSPTQYF. CDR3 DNA sequence: TGCGCCAGCAGCCCAACGCCTTCTCCAACCCAGTACTTC.

This chain joins TRBV5-5 and TRBJ2-7; D ambiguous. The J call may be incorrect, as the DNA end agrees better with TRBJ2-1. Germline CDR1 SGHKS, CDR2 YYEKEE (reference sequence). The CDR3 runs 12 residues. The CDR3 protein is CASSFYYNEQFF. The CDR3 DNA reads TGTGCCAGCAGCTTCTATTACAATGAGCAGTTCTTC.

This clonotype occurred many times. V is TRBV9 and J is TRBJ2-6; no definite D call. The V and J ends lost 0 bases and 0 bases respectively, with 10 bases between them. In germline, CDR1 is SGDLS, CDR2 YYNGEE. The CDR3 is 17 amino acids. The CDR3 region is CASSVGGTISGANVLTF. The CDR3, as DNA: TGTGCCAGCAGCGTAGGAGGAACTATCTCTGGGGCCAACGTCCTGACTTTC.

This rearrangement joins TRBV7-2 to TRBJ2-3, with a weak D call TRBD2 (6 bases). V shed 5 bases and J shed 2 bases, with 14 bases lying between them. Looked up from germline, CDR1 is SGHTA and CDR2 is FQGNSA. The length of the CDR3 is 15 residues. CDR3 sequence: CASSTRRGLTDTQYF. CDR3 coding DNA: TGTGCCAGCAGCACCCGCCGGGGACTCACAGATACGCAGTATTTT.

This clonotype was found a few times. The V call is TRBV29-1, the J call TRBJ2-3; TRBD2 matches at 14 bases. The CDR3 contains 16 residues. The trim removed 5 bases at V and 1 base at J, leaving 5 bases unmatched. Germline V gene lookup returns CDR1 SQVTM and CDR2 ANQGSEA. CDR3 sequence reads: CSVYGLAGGRTDTQYF. The CDR3 DNA sequence: TGCAGCGTTTATGGACTAGCGGGAGGACGCACAGATACGCAGTATTTT.

This clonotype was recorded at least ten times. The V and J genes are TRBV6-5 and TRBJ2-3; D ambiguous. This CDR3 has 14 amino acids. Germline V gives CDR1 MNHEY, CDR2 SVGAGI. Trimming shortened V by 0 bases and J by 4 bases, and 8 bases separated the two germline ends. The CDR3 protein is CASSYSTLPDTQYF. The CDR3 DNA reads TGTGCCAGCAGTTACTCGACCCTGCCAGATACGCAGTATTTT.

CDR3 sequence reads: CASASGQGQETQYF. The CDR3 nucleotides read TGTGCCAGCGCGTCCGGACAGGGGCAAGAGACCCAGTACTTC. The chain joins TRBV11-2 to TRBJ2-5, with 9 nucleotides matching TRBD1. In germline, CDR1 is SGHAT, CDR2 FQNNGV. The CDR3 consists of 14 residues. The trim removed 8 bases at V and 2 bases at J, leaving 6 bases unmatched.

The chain joins TRBV10-3 to TRBJ1-2; the D gene is possibly TRBD1 (6 bases). The CDR3 spans 14 residues. CDR1 is ENHRY, CDR2 SYGVKD, per germline. The ends were cut back, 4 bases at V and 3 bases at J, with 12 bases in the middle. The CDR3 here is CAISVRTAYYGYTF. CDR3 DNA sequence: TGTGCCATCAGTGTCCGGACAGCCTACTATGGCTACACCTTC.

This clonotype was counted only a few times. The CDR3 loop is CSARPDTAYGYTF. The CDR3 DNA is TGCAGTGCTAGACCTGACACGGCCTATGGCTACACCTTC. The chain recombines TRBV20-1 with TRBJ1-2, with D hard to call. V lost 2 bases and J lost 4, with 11 bases in between. Germline assignment: CDR1 DFQATT and CDR2 SNEGSKA (reference sequence). There are 13 residues in the CDR3.

There are a few counts of this clonotype. The chain couples TRBV18 to TRBJ1-3, with D possibly TRBD1 on 6 matching bases. CDR1 KGHSH and CDR2 LQKENI come from the germline V gene. The CDR3 sequence is 15 residues long. Trimming pared 4 bases from V and 7 bases from J, leaving 17 bases between. The CDR3 bases are TGTGCCAGCTCACGAAACACAGGGAGTCCGAACACCATATATTTT. Protein: CASSRNTGSPNTIYF.

The chain employs TRBV4-3 and TRBJ2-5; the D is unclear. CDR1 is LGHNA and CDR2 is YSLEER in the germline V gene. V dropped 0 bases and J dropped 5 bases, with 13 bases sitting between them. This CDR3 has 15 residues. The CDR3 is CASSQDSSTMETQYF. The CDR3 DNA is TGCGCCAGCAGCCAAGATTCCTCGACAATGGAGACCCAGTACTTC.

The V and J genes are TRBV5-1 and TRBJ2-5, with a weak D call TRBD2 (6 bases). Germline assignment: CDR1 SGHRS and CDR2 YFSETQ. The CDR3 is 13 residues long. V was cut by 3 bases and J by 4 bases, with 10 bases left in between. Here the CDR3 DNA reads TGCGCCAGCAGCTCGACTAGATCAGAGACCCAGTACTTC. Its protein product is CASSSTRSETQYF. The variable domain in full, with the rest retrieved from reference TRBV5-1 and TRBJ2-5, is KAGVTQTPRYLIKTRGQQVTLSCSPISGHRSVSWYQQTPGQGLQFLFEYFSETQRNKGNFPGRFSGRQFSNSRSEMNVSTLELGDSALYLCASSSTRSETQYFGPGTRLLVL.

The chain uses TRBV20-1 and TRBJ2-3, with TRBD2 identical over 8 bases. The V gene's germline CDR1 is DFQATT and CDR2 SNEGSKA (reference sequence). The V gene end was trimmed by 4 bases and the J gene end by 3 bases; junction bases not matched to a gene: 6. CDR3 length: 14 residues. DNA of the CDR3: TGCAGTGCTATAAATAGCGGGAAAACAGATACGCAGTATTTT. Translated: CSAINSGKTDTQYF.